The 15 T cell receptor beta chains in this list originate from one sample, sequenced in a study of beta chain features in type 1 diabetes. Expressed TCRB transcripts were sequenced, since all the RNA that had been isolated was reverse transcribed. The repertoire was sequenced with immunoSEQ multiplex PCR; TCRdb's copy has only in-frame clones and lacks some. The sample comprises a few hundred thousand clones, roughly 16% of which are singletons, and around 0.02% rests with the top ten. Sequences were obtained from naive CD4+ T cells from blood. Receptors originate from a young woman in good health.

This clone occurred a few times. The chain uses TRBV6-6 and TRBJ2-5, with D uncertain. CDR1 is MNHNY, CDR2 SVGAGI, per germline (reference sequence). Trimming stripped 0 bases from V and 2 bases from J, with 7 bases between. The CDR3 is made up of 14 amino acids. CDR3 sequence reads: CASSYSTRQETQYF. CDR3 DNA: TGTGCCAGCAGTTACTCAACCAGACAAGAGACCCAGTACTTC.

This clone was seen more than once but under ten times. The chain has TRBV14 and TRBJ1-2, with D possibly being TRBD1 (5 bases). The CDR3 has 14 amino acids. V was cut by 4 bases and J by 4 bases, with 13 bases left in between. Germline V gene lookup returns CDR1 SGHDN and CDR2 FVKESK. Here the CDR3 reads CASSLMDTLYGYTF. In nucleotides, the CDR3 is TGTGCCAGCAGCCTCATGGACACCCTCTATGGCTACACCTTC.

This sequence joins TRBV2 and TRBJ2-3; perhaps TRBD2 as D (5 bases). Germline V CDR1 and CDR2: SNHLY, FYNNEI. V was trimmed by 6 bases and J by 0 bases, leaving 7 bases between them. This CDR3 region has 13 residues. CDR3 in DNA: TGTGCCAGCAGGACTACTAGCACAGATACGCAGTATTTT. It yields the protein CASRTTSTDTQYF.

V gene TRBV6-1 combines with J gene TRBJ2-1, with D perhaps TRBD2 (5 bases). The germline V and J ends were trimmed by 8 bases and 0 bases, with 8 bases remaining between them. This CDR3 is 13 amino acids long. Germline V gene lookup returns CDR1 MNHNS and CDR2 SASEGT. Here the CDR3 reads CASAGSSYNEQFF. In DNA, the CDR3 is TGTGCCAGCGCGGGTAGCTCCTACAATGAGCAGTTCTTC.

This chain uses TRBV28 with TRBJ1-2; D is undetermined. The length of the CDR3 is 16 residues. The germline V gene encodes CDR1 MDHEN and CDR2 SYDVKM. Trimming took off 7 bases at V and 1 base at J, with 19 bases between the two ends. The CDR3 here is CASTPWETPINYGYTF. The CDR3, as DNA: TGTGCCAGCACCCCATGGGAGACTCCGATTAACTATGGCTACACCTTC.

The rearrangement links TRBV7-9 to TRBJ2-4; TRBD2 aligns across 7 bases. Germline V gene lookup returns CDR1 SEHNR and CDR2 FQNEAQ (reference sequence). The CDR3 totals 17 residues. V trimming: 1 base; J trimming: 1 base; junction bases outside the gene matches: 7. This CDR3 reads CASSLGYTGGAKNIQYF. The CDR3 coding sequence is TGTGCCAGCAGCTTAGGGTACACGGGAGGTGCCAAAAACATTCAGTACTTC.

The chain combines TRBV10-3 with TRBJ1-2; the D gene is possibly TRBD1 (6 bases). This CDR3 is built from 12 residues. Deletions cut 4 bases from V and 3 bases from J, with 6 bases between. Germline V gene sequence: CDR1 ENHRY, CDR2 SYGVKD. CDR3 loop: CAISGTDYGYTF. CDR3 sequence (DNA): TGTGCCATCAGTGGGACAGACTATGGCTACACCTTC.

The rearrangement uses TRBV30 and TRBJ2-1; D is perhaps TRBD1 (5 bases). Per germline, CDR1 GTSNPN and CDR2 SVGIG (reference sequence). The CDR3 has 13 residues. V lost 5 bases, J lost 3 bases, and 11 bases lay in between. The chain's CDR3 is CAWSRTSYNEQFF. Here the CDR3 DNA reads TGTGCCTGGTCTCGGACAAGCTACAATGAGCAGTTCTTC.

The chain is built from TRBV5-1 and TRBJ2-7; 16 bases align to TRBD2. J gave up 6 bases and V 3 bases, and 12 bases lay outside the gene matches. The CDR3 consists of 18 residues. From germline, CDR1 is SGHRS and CDR2 YFSETQ. CDR3 amino acids: CASSSPGTSGRASVEQYF. The CDR3 DNA is TGCGCCAGCAGCTCTCCCGGGACTAGCGGGAGGGCCTCGGTCGAGCAGTACTTC. The variable domain in full, with the rest retrieved from reference TRBV5-1 and TRBJ2-7, is KAGVTQTPRYLIKTRGQQVTLSCSPISGHRSVSWYQQTPGQGLQFLFEYFSETQRNKGNFPGRFSGRQFSNSRSEMNVSTLELGDSALYLCASSSPGTSGRASVEQYFGPGTRLTVT.

The chain carries TRBV7-9 and TRBJ1-5, with D possibly TRBD1 on 5 matching bases. Germline assignment: CDR1 SEHNR and CDR2 FQNEAQ (reference sequence). V lost 3 bases to trimming and J lost 5 bases, with 11 bases between them. The CDR3 is 14 residues long. DNA for the CDR3: TGTGCCAGCAGCTTGGACACCAAAGATCAGCCCCAGCATTTT. It codes for CASSLDTKDQPQHF.

This chain uses TRBV20-1 with TRBJ2-1; a weak D match, TRBD2 (6 bases). Germline V lookup: CDR1 DFQATT, CDR2 SNEGSKA (reference sequence). The CDR3 is made up of 11 amino acids. Trimming left V 1 base short and J 10 bases short, with 8 bases between. CDR3 residues: CSARGGLEQFF. Written as DNA, the CDR3 is TGCAGTGCTAGAGGTGGACTAGAGCAGTTCTTC.

The sample holds a few counts of this clone. The chain recombines TRBV30 with TRBJ2-1; 9 bases are a match to TRBD2. The CDR3 is made up of 19 amino acids. The V and J ends lost 0 bases and 2 bases, in that order; junction bases with no gene match: 14. The germline CDR1 and CDR2 sequences are GTSNPN and SVGIG (reference sequence). The DNA for the CDR3 is TGTGCCTGGAGTGTCATCGGAACTAGCGGGTTCGTGACCTACAATGAGCAGTTCTTC. It specifies CAWSVIGTSGFVTYNEQFF.

This clone was picked up a small number of times. The chain employs TRBV29-1 and TRBJ1-1; 9 bases are shared with TRBD1. The CDR3 is 12 residues long. CDR1 and CDR2 (germline): SQVTM, ANQGSEA. The ends lost 8 bases at V and 3 bases at J; junction bases unmatched: 4. The CDR3 nucleotides are TGCAGCTCCAGACAGGGGGACACTGAAGCTTTCTTT. Translating gives CSSRQGDTEAFF.

V is TRBV12-5 and J is TRBJ2-1; TRBD2 agrees at 16 bases. CDR1 and CDR2 from the germline V gene are LGHNT and FRNRAP. Germline trimming cut 6 bases from V and 6 bases from J; bases unmatched to any gene: 5. This CDR3 has 16 amino acids. The CDR3 DNA reads TGTGCTAGTGGCTGGGGACTAGCGGGAGGGAGCAATGAGCAGTTCTTC. Its protein product is CASGWGLAGGSNEQFF.

This clone was recorded a few times. The V gene is TRBV25-1, the J gene TRBJ2-7; no clear D. Germline V gene data show CDR1 as MGHDK and CDR2 as SYGVNS. CDR3 size: 16 residues. Trimming removed 3 bases from V and 3 bases from J, with 18 bases in between. CDR3 sequence reads: CASSDSSASLSYEQYF. The DNA for the CDR3 is TGTGCCAGCAGTGATAGCTCGGCTAGTCTAAGCTACGAGCAGTACTTC.